Presented here are 9 T cell receptor beta chains from one specimen sequenced in a study of blood T cell repertoires in COVID-19. The assay was immunoSEQ multiplex PCR, and TCRdb's table has in-frame clones only and misses some. The sample carries 120,000 to 150,000 clones, approximately 79% recorded once. The sequencing sample was made of peripheral blood. All receptors come from a man aged 60 to 75 with acute or convalescent COVID-19.

The chain has TRBV18 and TRBJ1-3; weak D call: TRBD1 (6 bases). V dropped 3 bases and J dropped 0 bases, with 12 bases sitting between them. The CDR3 is 16 amino acids. The germline CDR1 and CDR2 sequences are KGHSH and LQKENI. CDR3 residues: CASSPGHLSSGNTIYF. The CDR3 coding sequence is TGTGCCAGCTCACCGGGACACCTTTCCTCTGGAAACACCATATATTTT.

This clone was counted once. J is TRBJ1-2 and V is TRBV30; tentatively, D is TRBD1 (5 bases). This CDR3 has 12 amino acids. Trimming left V 6 bases short and J 4 bases short, with 12 bases between. Germline V CDR1 and CDR2: GTSNPN, SVGIG (reference sequence). CDR3 in amino acids: CACNRQSYGYTF. CDR3 sequence (DNA): TGTGCCTGCAATCGACAGTCCTATGGCTACACCTTC.

This sequence joins TRBV6-2 or TRBV6-3 and TRBJ2-2, with TRBD1 matching 7 bases. This CDR3 is 15 amino acids long. Germline lookup yields CDR1 MNHEY and CDR2 SVGEGT. With V trimmed by 5 bases and J by 5 bases, 8 bases remained unmatched. The CDR3 DNA sequence: TGTGCCAGCAGTGCCTGGGACAGTCGGACCGGGGAGCTGTTTTTT. Its protein product is CASSAWDSRTGELFF.

The chain joins TRBV9 to TRBJ2-7; D remains unclear. Looked up from germline, CDR1 is SGDLS and CDR2 is YYNGEE. The length of the CDR3 is 14 residues. The ends were cut back, 0 bases at V and 0 bases at J, with 7 bases in the middle. CDR3 nucleotide sequence: TGTGCCAGCAGCGTAGACAGTTACTCCTACGAGCAGTACTTC. Translation: CASSVDSYSYEQYF.

The chain carries TRBV6-5 and TRBJ1-1; 7 bases line up with TRBD1. With V trimmed by 6 bases and J by 2 bases, 6 bases remained unmatched. The germline V gene encodes CDR1 MNHEY and CDR2 SVGAGI. This CDR3 is built from 14 residues. CDR3 bases: TGTGCCAGCAGGAGGGGGCTCTTAAACACTGAAGCTTTCTTT. Translated, it gives CASRRGLLNTEAFF.

This clone was seen once. This chain connects TRBV30 to TRBJ2-7, with a tentative D call TRBD2 (5 bases). The V and J ends lost 2 bases and 6 bases respectively, with 8 bases between them. The germline CDR1 and CDR2 sequences are GTSNPN and SVGIG (reference sequence). The CDR3 contains 11 residues. The CDR3 loop reads CAWSRGSEQYF. In nucleotides, the CDR3 is TGTGCCTGGAGTCGGGGTTCCGAGCAGTACTTC.

The chain has TRBV11-3 and TRBJ2-1, with TRBD2 matching 16 bases. The CDR3 has 16 amino acids. Trimming at V came to 4 bases and at J to 9 bases, leaving 6 bases not matched to a gene. Looked up from germline, CDR1 is SGHNT and CDR2 is YENEEA. The CDR3 DNA follows: TGTGCCAGCAGCTCTCAGGGACTAGCGGGAGGGGGTGAGCAGTTCTTC. Protein sequence: CASSSQGLAGGGEQFF.

Comments on this clone: Other DNA sequences in the same sample also yield this CDR3. The J gene is TRBJ1-3, the V gene TRBV29-1, with TRBD1 matching 7 bases. V was pared by 6 bases and J by 4 bases, with 3 bases of the junction left unmatched. The CDR3 is 12 amino acids. Germline V gives CDR1 SQVTM, CDR2 ANQGSEA. CDR3 amino acids: CSVGTAGNTIYF. The CDR3 DNA reads as TGCAGCGTCGGGACAGCCGGAAACACCATATATTTT. The variable domain in full, with the rest retrieved from reference TRBV29-1 and TRBJ1-3, is SAVISQKPSRDICQRGTSLTIQCQVDSQVTMMFWYRQQPGQSLTLIATANQGSEATYESGFVIDKFPISRPNLTFSTLTVSNMSPEDSSIYLCSVGTAGNTIYFGEGSWLTVV.

The J gene is TRBJ2-1, the V gene TRBV13, with TRBD1 matching 8 bases. CDR3 length equals 15 residues. Germline CDR1 PRHDT, CDR2 FYEKMQ (reference sequence). V was pared by 3 bases and J by 0 bases, with 1 base of the junction left unmatched. Here the CDR3 DNA reads TGTGCCAGCAGCTTTCAGGGGGCCTCCTACAATGAGCAGTTCTTC. This codes for CASSFQGASYNEQFF.